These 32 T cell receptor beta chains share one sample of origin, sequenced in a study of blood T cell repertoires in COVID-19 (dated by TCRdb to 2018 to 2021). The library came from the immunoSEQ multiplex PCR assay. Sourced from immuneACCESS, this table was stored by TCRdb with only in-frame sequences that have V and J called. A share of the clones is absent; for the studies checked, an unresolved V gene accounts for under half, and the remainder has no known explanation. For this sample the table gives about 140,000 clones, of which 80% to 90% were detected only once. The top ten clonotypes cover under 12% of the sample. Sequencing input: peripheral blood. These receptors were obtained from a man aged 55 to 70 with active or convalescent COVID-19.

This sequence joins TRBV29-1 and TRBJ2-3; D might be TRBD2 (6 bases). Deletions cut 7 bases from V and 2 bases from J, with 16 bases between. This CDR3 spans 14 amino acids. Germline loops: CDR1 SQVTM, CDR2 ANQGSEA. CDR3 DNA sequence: TGCAGCGGTACCCTAGCGCCGCTCACAGATACGCAGTATTTT. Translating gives CSGTLAPLTDTQYF.

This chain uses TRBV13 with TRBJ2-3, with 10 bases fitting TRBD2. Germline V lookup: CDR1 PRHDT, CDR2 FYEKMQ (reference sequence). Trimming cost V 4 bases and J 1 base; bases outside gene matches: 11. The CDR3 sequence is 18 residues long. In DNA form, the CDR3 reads TGTGCCAGCAGCTCAGCCCTAGCGGGAGTGAGGGGCACAGATACGCAGTATTTT. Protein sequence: CASSSALAGVRGTDTQYF.

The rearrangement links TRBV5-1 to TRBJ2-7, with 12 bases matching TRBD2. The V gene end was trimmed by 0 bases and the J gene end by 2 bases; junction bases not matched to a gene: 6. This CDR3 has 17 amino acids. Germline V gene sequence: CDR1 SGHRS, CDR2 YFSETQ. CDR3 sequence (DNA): TGCGCCAGCAGCTTGGGACTAGCGGGAGACAACCCCTACGAGCAGTACTTC. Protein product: CASSLGLAGDNPYEQYF.

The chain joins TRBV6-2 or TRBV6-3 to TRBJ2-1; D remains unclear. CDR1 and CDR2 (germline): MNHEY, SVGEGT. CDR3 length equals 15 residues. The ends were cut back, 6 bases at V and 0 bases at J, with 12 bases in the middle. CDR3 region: CASSETPSSYNEQFF. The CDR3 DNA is TGTGCCAGCAGCGAGACACCGAGCTCCTACAATGAGCAGTTCTTC.

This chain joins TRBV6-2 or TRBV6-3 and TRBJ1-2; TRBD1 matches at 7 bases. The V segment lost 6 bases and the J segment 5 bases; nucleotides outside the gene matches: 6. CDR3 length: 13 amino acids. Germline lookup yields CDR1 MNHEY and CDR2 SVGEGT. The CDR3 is CASSLTGRYGYTF. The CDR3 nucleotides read TGTGCCAGCAGCTTGACAGGGAGGTATGGCTACACCTTC.

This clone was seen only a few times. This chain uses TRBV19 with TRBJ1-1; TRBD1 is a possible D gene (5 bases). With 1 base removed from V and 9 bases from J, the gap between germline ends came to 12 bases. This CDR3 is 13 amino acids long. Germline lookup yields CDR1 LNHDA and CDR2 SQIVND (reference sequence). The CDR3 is CASSIGGARQAFF. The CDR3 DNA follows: TGTGCCAGTAGTATAGGCGGGGCCCGACAAGCTTTCTTT.

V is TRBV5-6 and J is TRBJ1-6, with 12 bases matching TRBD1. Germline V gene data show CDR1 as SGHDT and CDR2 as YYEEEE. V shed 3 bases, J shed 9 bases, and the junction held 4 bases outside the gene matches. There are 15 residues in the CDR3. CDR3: CASSWGTGGGSPLHF. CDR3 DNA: TGTGCCAGCAGCTGGGGGACAGGGGGCGGTTCACCCCTCCACTTT.

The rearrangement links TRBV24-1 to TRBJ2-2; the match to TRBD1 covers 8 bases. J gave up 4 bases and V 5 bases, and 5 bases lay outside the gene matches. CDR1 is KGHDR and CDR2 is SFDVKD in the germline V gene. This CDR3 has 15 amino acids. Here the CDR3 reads CATSVGDRLTGELFF. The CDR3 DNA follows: TGTGCCACCAGTGTTGGGGACAGGCTCACCGGGGAGCTGTTTTTT.

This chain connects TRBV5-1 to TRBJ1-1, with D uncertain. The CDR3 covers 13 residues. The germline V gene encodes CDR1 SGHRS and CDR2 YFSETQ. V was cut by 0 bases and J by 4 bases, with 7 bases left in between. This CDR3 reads CASSLDFITEAFF. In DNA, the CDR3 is TGCGCCAGCAGCTTGGATTTCATCACTGAAGCTTTCTTT.

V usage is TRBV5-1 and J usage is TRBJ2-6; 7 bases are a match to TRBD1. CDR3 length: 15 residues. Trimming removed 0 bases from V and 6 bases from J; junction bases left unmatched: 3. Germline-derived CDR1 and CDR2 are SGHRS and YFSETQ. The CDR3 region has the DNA TGCGCCAGCAGCTTGGACAGGGGATCGGCCAACGTCCTGACTTTC. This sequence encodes CASSLDRGSANVLTF. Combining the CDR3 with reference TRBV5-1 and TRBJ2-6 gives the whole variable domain KAGVTQTPRYLIKTRGQQVTLSCSPISGHRSVSWYQQTPGQGLQFLFEYFSETQRNKGNFPGRFSGRQFSNSRSEMNVSTLELGDSALYLCASSLDRGSANVLTFGAGSRLTVL.

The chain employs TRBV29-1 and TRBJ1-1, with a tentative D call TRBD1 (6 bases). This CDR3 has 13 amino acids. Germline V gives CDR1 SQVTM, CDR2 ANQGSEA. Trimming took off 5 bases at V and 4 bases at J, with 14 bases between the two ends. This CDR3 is CSVRGGGSTEAFF. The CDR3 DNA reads TGCAGCGTTCGAGGGGGGGGGTCCACTGAAGCTTTCTTT.

CDR3 DNA sequence: TGTGCCAGCAGCCCATATGGGACTAGCGGGAGGTTCACGCAGTATTTT. Residues: CASSPYGTSGRFTQYF. This chain connects TRBV4-2 to TRBJ2-3, with 15 bases fitting TRBD2. The germline gives CDR1 LGHNA, CDR2 YNFKEQ. The V segment lost 4 bases and the J segment 9 bases; nucleotides outside the gene matches: 8. The CDR3 contains 16 residues.

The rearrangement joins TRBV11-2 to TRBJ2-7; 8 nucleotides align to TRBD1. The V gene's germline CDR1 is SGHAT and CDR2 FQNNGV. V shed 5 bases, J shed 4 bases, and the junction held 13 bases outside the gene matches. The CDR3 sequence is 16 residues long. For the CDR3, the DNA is TGTGCCAGCAGCCCCAAGACAGGGGCTTTCCCTTACGAGCAGTACTTC. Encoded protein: CASSPKTGAFPYEQYF.

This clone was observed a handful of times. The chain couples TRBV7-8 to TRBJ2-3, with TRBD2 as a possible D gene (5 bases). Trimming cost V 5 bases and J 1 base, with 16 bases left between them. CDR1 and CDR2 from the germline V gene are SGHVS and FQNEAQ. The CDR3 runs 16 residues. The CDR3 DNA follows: TGTGCCAGCAGCCCCAGGACTGGGAGCGGCACAGATACGCAGTATTTT. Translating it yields CASSPRTGSGTDTQYF.

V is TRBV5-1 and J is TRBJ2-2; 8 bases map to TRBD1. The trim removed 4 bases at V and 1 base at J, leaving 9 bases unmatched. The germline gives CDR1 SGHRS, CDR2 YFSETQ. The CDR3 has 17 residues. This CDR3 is CASSPKTGTGNTGELFF. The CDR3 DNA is TGCGCCAGCAGCCCAAAGACTGGGACAGGGAACACCGGGGAGCTGTTTTTT.

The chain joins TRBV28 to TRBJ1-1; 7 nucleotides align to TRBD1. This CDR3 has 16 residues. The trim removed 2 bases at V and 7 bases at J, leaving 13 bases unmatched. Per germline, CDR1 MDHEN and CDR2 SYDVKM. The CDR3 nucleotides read TGTGCCAGCAGTTTAGCGGCAGGGGGTTCAAGTGGTGAAGCTTTCTTT. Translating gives CASSLAAGGSSGEAFF. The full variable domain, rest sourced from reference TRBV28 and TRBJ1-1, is DVKVTQSSRYLVKRTGEKVFLECVQDMDHENMFWYRQDPGLGLRLIYFSYDVKMKEKGDIPEGYSVSREKKERFSLILESASTNQTSMYLCASSLAAGGSSGEAFFGQGTRLTVV.

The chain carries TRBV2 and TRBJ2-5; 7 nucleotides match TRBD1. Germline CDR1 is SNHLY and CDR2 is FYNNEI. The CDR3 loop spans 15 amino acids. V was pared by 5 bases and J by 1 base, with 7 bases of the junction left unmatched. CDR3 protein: CASSRQGIGQETQYF. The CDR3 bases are TGTGCCAGCAGTCGACAGGGTATAGGCCAAGAGACCCAGTACTTC. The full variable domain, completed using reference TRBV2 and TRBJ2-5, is EPEVTQTPSHQVTQMGQEVILRCVPISNHLYFYWYRQILGQKVEFLVSFYNNEISEKSEIFDDQFSVERPDGSNFTLKIRSTKLEDSAMYFCASSRQGIGQETQYFGPGTRLLVL.

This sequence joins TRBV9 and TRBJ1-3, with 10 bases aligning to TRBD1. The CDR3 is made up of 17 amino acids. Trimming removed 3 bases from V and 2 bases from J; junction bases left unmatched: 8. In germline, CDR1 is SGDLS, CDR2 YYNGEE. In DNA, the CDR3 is TGTGCCAGCAGCGGGACAGGGGGTTCTTACGCTGGAAACACCATATATTTT. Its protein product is CASSGTGGSYAGNTIYF.

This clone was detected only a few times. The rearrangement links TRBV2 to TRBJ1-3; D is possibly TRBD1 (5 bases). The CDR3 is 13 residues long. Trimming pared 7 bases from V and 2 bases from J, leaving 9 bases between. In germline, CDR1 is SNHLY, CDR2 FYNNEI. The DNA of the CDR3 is TGTGCCAGCAAAGCAGGGCCTGGAAACACCATATATTTT. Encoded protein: CASKAGPGNTIYF.

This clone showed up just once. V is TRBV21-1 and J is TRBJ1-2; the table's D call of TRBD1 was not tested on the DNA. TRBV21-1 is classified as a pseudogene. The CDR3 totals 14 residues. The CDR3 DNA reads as TGTGCCAGCATCCAATCACCAGGGTACCCTGGCTACACCTTC. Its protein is CASIQSPGYPGYTF.

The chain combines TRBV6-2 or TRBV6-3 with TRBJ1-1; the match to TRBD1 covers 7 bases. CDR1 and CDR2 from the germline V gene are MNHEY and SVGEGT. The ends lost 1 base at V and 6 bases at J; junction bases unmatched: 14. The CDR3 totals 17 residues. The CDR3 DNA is TGTGCCAGCAGTTACTTCGGAGGGGGCGCCCAGGTTTCTGAAGCTTTCTTT. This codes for CASSYFGGGAQVSEAFF.

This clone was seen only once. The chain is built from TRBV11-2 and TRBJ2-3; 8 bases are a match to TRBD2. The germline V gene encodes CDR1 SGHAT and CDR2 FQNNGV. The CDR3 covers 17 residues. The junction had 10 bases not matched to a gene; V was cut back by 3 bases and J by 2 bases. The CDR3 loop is CASSLATLAGTTDTQYF. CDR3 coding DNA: TGTGCCAGCAGCTTGGCCACCCTAGCGGGTACCACAGATACGCAGTATTTT.

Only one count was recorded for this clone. The CDR3 here is CASSEKWEPYEQYF. DNA of the CDR3: TGTGCCAGCAGTGAAAAGTGGGAGCCCTACGAGCAGTACTTC. The chain carries TRBV25-1 and TRBJ2-7; a possible D gene is TRBD2 (5 bases). CDR1 is MGHDK, CDR2 SYGVNS, per germline. The CDR3 covers 14 residues. The germline V and J ends were trimmed by 2 bases and 2 bases, with 10 bases remaining between them.

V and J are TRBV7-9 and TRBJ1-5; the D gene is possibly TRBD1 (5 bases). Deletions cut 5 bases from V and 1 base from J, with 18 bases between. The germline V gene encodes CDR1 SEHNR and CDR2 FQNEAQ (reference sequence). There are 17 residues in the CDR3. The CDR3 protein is CASSPGGSGASNQPQHF. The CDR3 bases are TGTGCCAGCAGCCCGGGGGGGTCGGGTGCGAGCAATCAGCCCCAGCATTTT.

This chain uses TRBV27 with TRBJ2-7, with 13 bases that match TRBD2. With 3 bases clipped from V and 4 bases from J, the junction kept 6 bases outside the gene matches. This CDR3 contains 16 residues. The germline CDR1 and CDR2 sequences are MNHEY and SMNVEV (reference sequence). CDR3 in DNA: TGTGCCAGCAGTTTTTCCCGGACTAGCGGGAGTTACGAGCAGTACTTC. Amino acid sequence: CASSFSRTSGSYEQYF.

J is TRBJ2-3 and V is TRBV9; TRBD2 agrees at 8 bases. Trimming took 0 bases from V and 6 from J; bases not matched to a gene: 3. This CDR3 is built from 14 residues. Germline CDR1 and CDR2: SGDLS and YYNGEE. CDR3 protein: CASSVAGRADTQYF. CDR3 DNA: TGTGCCAGCAGCGTAGCCGGGAGGGCCGATACGCAGTATTTT.

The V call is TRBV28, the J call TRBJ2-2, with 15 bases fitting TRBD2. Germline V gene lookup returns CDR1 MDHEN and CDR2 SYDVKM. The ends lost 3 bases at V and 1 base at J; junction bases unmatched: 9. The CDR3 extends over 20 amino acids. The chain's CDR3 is CASSFLKGLAGGKNTGELFF. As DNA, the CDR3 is TGTGCCAGCAGTTTTTTAAAGGGACTAGCGGGAGGCAAGAACACCGGGGAGCTGTTTTTT.

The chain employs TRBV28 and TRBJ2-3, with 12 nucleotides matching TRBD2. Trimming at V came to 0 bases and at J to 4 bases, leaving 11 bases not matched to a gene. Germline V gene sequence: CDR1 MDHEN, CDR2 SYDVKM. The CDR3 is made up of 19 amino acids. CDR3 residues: CASSLWGLAGSRSADTQYF. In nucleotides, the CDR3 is TGTGCCAGCAGTTTATGGGGACTAGCGGGTTCGAGGTCGGCAGATACGCAGTATTTT. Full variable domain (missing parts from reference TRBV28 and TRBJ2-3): DVKVTQSSRYLVKRTGEKVFLECVQDMDHENMFWYRQDPGLGLRLIYFSYDVKMKEKGDIPEGYSVSREKKERFSLILESASTNQTSMYLCASSLWGLAGSRSADTQYFGPGTRLTVL.

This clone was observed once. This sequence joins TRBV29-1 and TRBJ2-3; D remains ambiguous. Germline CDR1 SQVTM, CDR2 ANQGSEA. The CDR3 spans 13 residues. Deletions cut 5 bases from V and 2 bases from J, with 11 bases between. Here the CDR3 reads CSVRLRYTDTQYF. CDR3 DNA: TGCAGCGTTCGGTTGCGGTACACAGATACGCAGTATTTT.

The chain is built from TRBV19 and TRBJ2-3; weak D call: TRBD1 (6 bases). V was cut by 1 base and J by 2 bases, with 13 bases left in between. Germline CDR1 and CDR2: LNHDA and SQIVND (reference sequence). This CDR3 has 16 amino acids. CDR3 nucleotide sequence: TGTGCCAGTAGTATAGGGCCTCAGGGGATCACAGATACGCAGTATTTT. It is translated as CASSIGPQGITDTQYF.

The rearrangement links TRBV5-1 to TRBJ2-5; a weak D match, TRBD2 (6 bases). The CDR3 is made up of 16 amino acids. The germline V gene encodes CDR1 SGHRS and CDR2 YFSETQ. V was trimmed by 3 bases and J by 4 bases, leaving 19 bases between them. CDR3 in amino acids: CASSSPTGGSGETQYF. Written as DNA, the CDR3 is TGCGCCAGCAGCTCCCCCACCGGGGGATCGGGAGAGACCCAGTACTTC.

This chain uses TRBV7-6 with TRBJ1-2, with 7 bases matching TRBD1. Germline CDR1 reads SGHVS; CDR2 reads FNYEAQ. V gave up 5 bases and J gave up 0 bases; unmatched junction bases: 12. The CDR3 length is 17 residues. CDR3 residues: CASSPNLGQDSNYGYTF. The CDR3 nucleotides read TGTGCCAGCAGCCCCAACCTTGGACAGGACTCTAACTATGGCTACACCTTC. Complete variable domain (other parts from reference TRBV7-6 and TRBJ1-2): GAGVSQSPRYKVTKRGQDVALRCDPISGHVSLYWYRQALGQGPEFLTYFNYEAQQDKSGLPNDRFSAERPEGSISTLTIQRTEQRDSAMYRCASSPNLGQDSNYGYTFGSGTRLTVV.